This T cell receptor (beta chain) came from a study of response to subunit inactivated influenza vaccine (dated by TCRdb to 2016 to 2019). Turning to the overall study: The study used deep quantitative T cell receptor repertoire profiling to track responses to a trivalent subunit inactivated influenza vaccine. The research as a whole found: The authors proposed that each seasonal influenza vaccination may bring in only a limited number of new T cells.

V is clipped by 0 bases and J by 4 bases, and the sequence between their germline boundaries is 11 bases long. CDR1 and CDR2 are read off the germline V gene as SGHRS and YFSETQ. The CDR3, from cysteine to phenylalanine, totals 15 residues. CDR3 DNA is the only sequence kept; it has 45 bases, read in frame from the first base. There are a few counts of this clonotype. Its binding antigen is unknown. No qualities accompany the bases; no much larger clone lies one base away. Libraries were built with RT-PCR. Reads for this sample came from an Illumina HiSeq 2500. TCRdb reprocessing: public reads trimmed at Q25 with fastp, clones called with MiXCR, in-frame beta chains kept. Merged by CDR3 protein, the rows form single entries marked with the most common genes and DNA. The table for this sample lists 290,000 or so distinct CDR3 sequences; approximately 21% of them were counted only once. The ten top clones hold 9% to 12% of the sample.

Recombination connected TRBV5-1 to TRBJ1-3, and possibly TRBD1, on 6 matching bases. This material consisted of PBMCs from blood, taken approximately 20 months after vaccination. The TCR comes from a man between 50 and 70 years old who received an inactivated influenza vaccine. Donor details come from another sample of the same person, matched by shared clones. The CDR3 protein sequence reads: CASSLGQVNGNTIYF. The bases are TGCGCCAGCAGCTTGGGACAGGTGAACGGAAACACCATATATTTT. Reference TRBV5-1 and TRBJ1-3 genes cover what lies past the CDR3, so the full variable domain is KAGVTQTPRYLIKTRGQQVTLSCSPISGHRSVSWYQQTPGQGLQFLFEYFSETQRNKGNFPGRFSGRQFSNSRSEMNVSTLELGDSALYLCASSLGQVNGNTIYFGEGSWLTVV.